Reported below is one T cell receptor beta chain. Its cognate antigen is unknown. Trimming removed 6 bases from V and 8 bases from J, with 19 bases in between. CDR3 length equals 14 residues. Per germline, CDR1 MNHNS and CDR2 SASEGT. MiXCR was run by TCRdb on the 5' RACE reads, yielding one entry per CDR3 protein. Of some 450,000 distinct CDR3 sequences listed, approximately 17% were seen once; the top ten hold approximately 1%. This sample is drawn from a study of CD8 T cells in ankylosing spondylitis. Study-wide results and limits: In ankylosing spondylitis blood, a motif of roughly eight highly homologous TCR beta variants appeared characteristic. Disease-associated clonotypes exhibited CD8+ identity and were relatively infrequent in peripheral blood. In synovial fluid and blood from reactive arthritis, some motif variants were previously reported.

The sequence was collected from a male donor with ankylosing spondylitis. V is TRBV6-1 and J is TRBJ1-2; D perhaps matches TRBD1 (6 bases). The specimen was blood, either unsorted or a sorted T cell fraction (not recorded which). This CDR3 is CASRAGGVSQGYTF. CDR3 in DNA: TGTGCCAGCAGAGCGGGGGGCGTTTCGCAGGGCTACACCTTC.